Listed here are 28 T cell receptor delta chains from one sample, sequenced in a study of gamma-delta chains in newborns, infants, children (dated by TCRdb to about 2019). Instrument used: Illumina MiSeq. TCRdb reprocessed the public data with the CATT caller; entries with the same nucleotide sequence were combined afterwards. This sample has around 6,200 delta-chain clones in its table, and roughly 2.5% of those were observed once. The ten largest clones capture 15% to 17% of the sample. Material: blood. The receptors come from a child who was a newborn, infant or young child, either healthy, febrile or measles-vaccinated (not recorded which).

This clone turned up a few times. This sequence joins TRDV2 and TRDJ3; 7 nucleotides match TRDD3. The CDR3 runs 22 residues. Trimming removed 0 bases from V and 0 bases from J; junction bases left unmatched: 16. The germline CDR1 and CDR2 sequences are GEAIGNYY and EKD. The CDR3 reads CACDTLEDTQKERSWDTRQMFF. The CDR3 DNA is TGTGCCTGTGACACCCTAGAGGATACGCAAAAGGAGCGCTCCTGGGACACCCGACAGATGTTTTTC.

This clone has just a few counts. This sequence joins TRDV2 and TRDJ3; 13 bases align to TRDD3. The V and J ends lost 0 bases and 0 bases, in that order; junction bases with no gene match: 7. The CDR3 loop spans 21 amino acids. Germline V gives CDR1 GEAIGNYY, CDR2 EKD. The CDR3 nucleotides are TGTGCCTGTGACACCGTACTGGGGGATACGCGGCACTCCTGGGACACCCGACAGATGTTTTTC. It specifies CACDTVLGDTRHSWDTRQMFF.

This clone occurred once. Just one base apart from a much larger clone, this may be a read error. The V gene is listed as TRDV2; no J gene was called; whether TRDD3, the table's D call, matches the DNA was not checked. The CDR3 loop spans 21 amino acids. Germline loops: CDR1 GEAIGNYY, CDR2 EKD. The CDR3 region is CACDTIGFGDTRSWDTRQTFF. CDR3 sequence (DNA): TGTGCCTGTGACACCATAGGCTTCGGGGATACGCGCTCCTGGGACACCCGACAGACGTTTTTC.

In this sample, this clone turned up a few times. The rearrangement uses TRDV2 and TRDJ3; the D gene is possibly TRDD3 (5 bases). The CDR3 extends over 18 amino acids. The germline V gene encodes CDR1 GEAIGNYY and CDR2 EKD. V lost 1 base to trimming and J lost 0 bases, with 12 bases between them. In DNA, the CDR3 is TGTGCCTGTGACACGGCTTCTGGGAGCTCCTGGGACACCCGACAGATGTTTTTC. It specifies CACDTASGSSWDTRQMFF.

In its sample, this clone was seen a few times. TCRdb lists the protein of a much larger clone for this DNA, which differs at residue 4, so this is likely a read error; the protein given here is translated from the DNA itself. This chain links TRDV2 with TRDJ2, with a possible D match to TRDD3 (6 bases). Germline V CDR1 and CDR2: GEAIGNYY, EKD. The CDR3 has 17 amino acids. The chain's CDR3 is CACGTLGVDTKGAQLFF. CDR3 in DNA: TGTGCCTGTGGCACCTTGGGGGTCGACACTAAAGGGGCACAACTCTTCTTT.

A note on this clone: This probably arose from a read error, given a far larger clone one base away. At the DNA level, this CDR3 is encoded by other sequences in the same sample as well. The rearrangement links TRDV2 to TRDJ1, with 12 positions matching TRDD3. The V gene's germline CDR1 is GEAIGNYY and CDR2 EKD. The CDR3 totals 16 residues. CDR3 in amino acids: CACDVLGDTDTDKLIF. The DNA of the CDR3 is TGTGCCTGTGATGTACTGGGGGATACTGACACCGATAAGCTCATCTTT.

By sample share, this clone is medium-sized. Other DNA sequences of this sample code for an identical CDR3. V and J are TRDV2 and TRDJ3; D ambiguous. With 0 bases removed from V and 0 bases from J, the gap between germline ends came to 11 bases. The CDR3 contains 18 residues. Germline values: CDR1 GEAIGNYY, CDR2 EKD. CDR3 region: CACDTVEGSSWDTRQMFF. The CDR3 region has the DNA TGTGCCTGTGACACCGTGGAAGGTAGCTCCTGGGACACCCGACAGATGTTTTTC.

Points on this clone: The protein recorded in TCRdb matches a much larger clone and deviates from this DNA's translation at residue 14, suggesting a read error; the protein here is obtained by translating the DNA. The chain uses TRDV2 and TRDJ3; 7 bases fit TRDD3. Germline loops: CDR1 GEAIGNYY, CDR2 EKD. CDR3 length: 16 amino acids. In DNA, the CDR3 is TGTGCCTGTGACTGGGGGAGCTCCTGGGACACCCGACAGACGTTTTTC. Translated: CACDWGSSWDTRQTFF.

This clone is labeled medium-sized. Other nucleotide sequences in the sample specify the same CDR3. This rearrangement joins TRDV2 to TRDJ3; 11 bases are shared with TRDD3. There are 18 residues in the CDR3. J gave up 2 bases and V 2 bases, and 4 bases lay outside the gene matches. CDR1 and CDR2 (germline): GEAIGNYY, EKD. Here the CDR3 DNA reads TGTGCCTGTGACAAAGTACTGGGGGATACCTGGGACACCCGACAGATGTTTTTC. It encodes CACDKVLGDTWDTRQMFF.

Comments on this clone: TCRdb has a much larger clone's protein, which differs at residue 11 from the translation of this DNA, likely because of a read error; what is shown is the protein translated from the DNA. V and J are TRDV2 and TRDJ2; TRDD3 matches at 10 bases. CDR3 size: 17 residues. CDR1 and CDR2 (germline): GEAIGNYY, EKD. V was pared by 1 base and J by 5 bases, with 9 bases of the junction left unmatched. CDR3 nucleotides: TGTGCCTGTGACACAGTAGGACTGGGGGATGCTACAGCACAACTCTTCTTT. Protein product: CACDTVGLGDATAQLFF.

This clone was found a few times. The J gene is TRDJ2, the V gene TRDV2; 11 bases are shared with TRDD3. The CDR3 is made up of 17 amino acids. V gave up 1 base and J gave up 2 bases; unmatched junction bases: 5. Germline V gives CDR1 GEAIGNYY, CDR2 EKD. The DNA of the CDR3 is TGTGCCTGTGACACAGTGGGGGATACGTCGTTGACAGCACAACTCTTCTTT. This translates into CACDTVGDTSLTAQLFF.

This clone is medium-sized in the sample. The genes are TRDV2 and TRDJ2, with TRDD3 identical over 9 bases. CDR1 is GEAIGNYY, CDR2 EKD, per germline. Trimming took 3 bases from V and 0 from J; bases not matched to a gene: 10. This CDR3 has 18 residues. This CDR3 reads CACDPVSGDTPLTAQLFF. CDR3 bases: TGTGCCTGTGACCCCGTTTCCGGGGATACGCCTTTGACAGCACAACTCTTCTTT.

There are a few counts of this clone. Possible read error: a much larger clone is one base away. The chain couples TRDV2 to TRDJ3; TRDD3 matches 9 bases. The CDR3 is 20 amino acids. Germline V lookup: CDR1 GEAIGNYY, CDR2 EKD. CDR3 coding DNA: TGTGCCCGTGACGGACTACTGGGGGAGCCAAGCTCCTGGGACACCCGACAGATGTTTTTC. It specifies CARDGLLGEPSSWDTRQMFF.

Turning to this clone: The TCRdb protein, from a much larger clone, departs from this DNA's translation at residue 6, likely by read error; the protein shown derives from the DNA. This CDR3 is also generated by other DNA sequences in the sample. DNA for the CDR3: TGTGCCTGTGACACGGCAGGGGATACAGCACAACTCTTCTTT. It specifies CACDTAGDTAQLFF. V and J are TRDV2 and TRDJ2; a possible D gene is TRDD3 (6 bases). Germline V gene data show CDR1 as GEAIGNYY and CDR2 as EKD. V lost 1 base and J 5 bases, leaving 10 bases between the germline ends. The CDR3 totals 14 residues.

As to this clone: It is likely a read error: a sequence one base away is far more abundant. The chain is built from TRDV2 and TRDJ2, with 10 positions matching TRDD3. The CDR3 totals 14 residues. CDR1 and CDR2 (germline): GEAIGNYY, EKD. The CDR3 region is CACDTVGDTARLFF. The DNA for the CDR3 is TGTGCCTGTGACACCGTGGGGGATACAGCACGACTCTTCTTT.

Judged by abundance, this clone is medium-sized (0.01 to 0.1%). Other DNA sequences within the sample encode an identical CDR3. CDR3 protein: CACDTVGDTWDTRQMFF. The CDR3 region has the DNA TGTGCCTGTGACACCGTCGGGGATACCTGGGACACCCGACAGATGTTTTTC. V gene TRDV2 combines with J gene TRDJ3, with 7 bases matching TRDD3. J lost 2 bases, V lost 0 bases, and 3 bases had no gene match. The CDR3 runs 17 residues. Germline V CDR1 and CDR2: GEAIGNYY, EKD.

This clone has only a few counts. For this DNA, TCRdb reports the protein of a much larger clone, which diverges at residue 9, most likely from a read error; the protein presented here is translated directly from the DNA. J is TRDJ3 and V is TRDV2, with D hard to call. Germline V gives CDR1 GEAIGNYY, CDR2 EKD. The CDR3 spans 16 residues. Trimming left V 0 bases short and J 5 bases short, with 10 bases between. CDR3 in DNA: TGTGCCTGTGACACCGTCGGATCCGGGGACACCCGACAGATGTTTTTC. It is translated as CACDTVGSGDTRQMFF.

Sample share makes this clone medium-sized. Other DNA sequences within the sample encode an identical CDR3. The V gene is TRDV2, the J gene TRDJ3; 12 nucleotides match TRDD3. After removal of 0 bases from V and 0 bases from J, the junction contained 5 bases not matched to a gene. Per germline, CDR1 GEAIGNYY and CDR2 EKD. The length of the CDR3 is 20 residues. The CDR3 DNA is TGTGCCTGTGACACCGGCTGGGGGATACGCAGCTCCTGGGACACCCGACAGATGTTTTTC. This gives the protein CACDTGWGIRSSWDTRQMFF.

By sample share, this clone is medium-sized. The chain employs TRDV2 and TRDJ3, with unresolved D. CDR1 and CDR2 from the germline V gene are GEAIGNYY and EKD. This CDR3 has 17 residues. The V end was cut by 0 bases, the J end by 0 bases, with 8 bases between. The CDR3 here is CACDTADSSWDTRQMFF. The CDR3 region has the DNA TGTGCCTGTGACACCGCGGACAGCTCCTGGGACACCCGACAGATGTTTTTC.

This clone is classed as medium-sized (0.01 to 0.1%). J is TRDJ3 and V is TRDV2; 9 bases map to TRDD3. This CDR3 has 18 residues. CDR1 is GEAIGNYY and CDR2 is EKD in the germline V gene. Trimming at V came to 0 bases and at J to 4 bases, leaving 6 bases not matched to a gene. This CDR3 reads CACDTGDTRRWDTRQMFF. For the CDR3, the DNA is TGTGCCTGTGACACCGGGGATACGCGAAGATGGGACACCCGACAGATGTTTTTC.

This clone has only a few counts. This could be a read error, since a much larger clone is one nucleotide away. CDR3 sequence reads: CACNTVGGYASDKLIF. As DNA, the CDR3 is TGTGCCTGTAACACCGTTGGGGGATACGCTTCCGATAAACTCATCTTT. The V gene is TRDV2, the J gene TRDJ1; TRDD3 aligns across 11 bases. CDR3 size: 16 residues. Germline values: CDR1 GEAIGNYY, CDR2 EKD.

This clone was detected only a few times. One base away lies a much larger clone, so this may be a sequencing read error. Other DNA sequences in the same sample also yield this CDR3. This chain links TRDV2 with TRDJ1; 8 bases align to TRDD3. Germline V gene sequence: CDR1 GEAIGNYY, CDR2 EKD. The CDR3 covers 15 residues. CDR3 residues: CACDLLGVPTDKLIF. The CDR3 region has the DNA TGTGCCTGTGACCTACTGGGGGTCCCCACCGATAAACTCATATTT.

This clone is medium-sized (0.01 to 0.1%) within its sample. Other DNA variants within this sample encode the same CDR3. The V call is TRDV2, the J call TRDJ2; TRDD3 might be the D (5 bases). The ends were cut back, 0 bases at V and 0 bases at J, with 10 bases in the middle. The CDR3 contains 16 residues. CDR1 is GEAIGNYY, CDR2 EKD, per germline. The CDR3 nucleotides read TGTGCCTGTGACACCGTTGGGGACACTTTGACAGCACAACTCTTCTTT. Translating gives CACDTVGDTLTAQLFF.

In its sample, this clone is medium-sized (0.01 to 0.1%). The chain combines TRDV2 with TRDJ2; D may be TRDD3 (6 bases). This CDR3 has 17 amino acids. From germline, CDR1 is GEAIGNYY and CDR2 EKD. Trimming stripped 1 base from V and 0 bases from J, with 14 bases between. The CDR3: CACDTWIQRALTAQLFF. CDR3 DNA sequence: TGTGCCTGTGACACGTGGATACAACGAGCTTTGACAGCACAACTCTTCTTT.

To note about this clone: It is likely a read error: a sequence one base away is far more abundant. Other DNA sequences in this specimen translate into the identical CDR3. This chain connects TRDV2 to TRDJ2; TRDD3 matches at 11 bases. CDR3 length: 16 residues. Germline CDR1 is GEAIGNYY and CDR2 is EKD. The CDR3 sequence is CACDILGDTLTAQLFF. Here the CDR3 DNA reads TGTGCCTGCGACATACTGGGGGATACTTTGACAGCACAACTCTTCTTT.

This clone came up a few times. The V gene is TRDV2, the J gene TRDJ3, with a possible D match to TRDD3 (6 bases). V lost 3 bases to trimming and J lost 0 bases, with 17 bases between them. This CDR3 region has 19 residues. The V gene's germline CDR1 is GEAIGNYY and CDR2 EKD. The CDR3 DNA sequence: TGTGCCTGTGACGACCGGGGGACCCGCATCTCCTGGGACACCCGACAGATGTTTTTC. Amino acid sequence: CACDDRGTRISWDTRQMFF.

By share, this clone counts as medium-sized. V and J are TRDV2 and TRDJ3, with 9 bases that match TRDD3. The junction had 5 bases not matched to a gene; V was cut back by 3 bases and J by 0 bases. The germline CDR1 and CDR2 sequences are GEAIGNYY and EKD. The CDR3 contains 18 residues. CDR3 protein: CACDSGGYSSWDTRQMFF. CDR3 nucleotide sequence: TGTGCCTGTGACTCAGGGGGATACAGCTCCTGGGACACCCGACAGATGTTTTTC.

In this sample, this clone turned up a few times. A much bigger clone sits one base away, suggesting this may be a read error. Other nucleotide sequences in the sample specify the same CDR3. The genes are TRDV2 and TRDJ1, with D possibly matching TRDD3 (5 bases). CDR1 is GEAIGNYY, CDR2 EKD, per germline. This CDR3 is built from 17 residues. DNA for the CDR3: TGTGCCTGTGACACCGTACTGGCCCTCCCTCGGACCGATAAGCTCATCTTT. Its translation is CACDTVLALPRTDKLIF.